In its sample, the clone carrying this T cell receptor beta chain was seen many times. As for time point: newly diagnosed GD, antithyroid drugs for less than 3 months. RNA isolated from PBMCs was used to make the TCR library. These data originate in a study of regulatory T cells in long-lasting Graves disease. Background on the study: Graves' patients, diagnosed recently, had received antithyroid drugs under 3 months.

The CDR3 consists of 14 residues. CDR1 and CDR2 from the germline V gene are MDHEN and SYDVKM. V lost 4 bases and J lost 6; bases outside the gene matches: 8. Investigators prepared the TCR beta libraries by applying iRepertoire HTBI primers and Arm-PCR of CDR3 regions. MiXCR, applied by TCRdb to the multiplex PCR reads, yields one record per CDR3 protein. Among 550,000 to 650,000 distinct CDR3 sequences listed, roughly a sixth were seen once. A further study also used this sample, focusing on T cells in Graves' hyperthyroidism and ophthalmopathy. That study reports: Every diagnosis used clinical symptoms, serum thyroxine and TRAb, thyroid ultrasound and orbital computed tomography.

The sequencing used peripheral blood mononuclear cells (PBMCs), collected at new diagnosis, from a patient treated with antithyroid drugs. This TCR came from a young man with Graves disease. The gene calls are TRBV28 and TRBJ1-2, with TRBD1 identical over 7 bases. The CDR3, as DNA: TGTGCCAGCAGTTGGGGGACAGCCGGAGATGGCTACACCTTC. Encoded protein: CASSWGTAGDGYTF.